This record concerns one T cell receptor (beta chain) sequence. Libraries were prepared by immunoSEQ multiplex PCR; TCRdb keeps only in-frame clonotypes and omits some of them. Of approximately 740,000 clones listed, over 90% were seen once; the top ten hold less than 25%. Naive-designated CD8 cells lacked CD45RO, were positively enriched for CCR7, and omitted terminally differentiated effector memory CD45RA+ cells. This entry comes from a study of shared clonotypes between healthy human individuals. The CDR3 contains 14 residues. Trimming took 2 bases from V and 6 from J; bases not matched to a gene: 5. In germline, CDR1 is MNHEY, CDR2 SMNVEV (reference sequence).

The receptor was derived from a man younger than 40 in good health. Sequenced input: naive CD8+ T cells sorted from blood. The chain couples TRBV27 to TRBJ2-7, with TRBD2 matching over 9 bases. CDR3 in amino acids: CASSLVAGVAEQYF. In nucleotides, the CDR3 is TGTGCCAGCAGTTTAGTAGCGGGAGTGGCCGAGCAGTACTTC.